Shown below are 7 T cell receptor beta chains from a single sample sequenced in a study of T cell responses to AZD1222 COVID-19 vaccine. The assay was immunoSEQ multiplex PCR, and TCRdb's table has in-frame clones only and misses some. The data contain fewer than 200,000 clones, about nine tenths of them singletons. Sequenced material: peripheral blood, taken on day 0 of AZD1222 vaccination. These receptors were taken from an adult in good health.

The gene calls are TRBV3-1 (or the pseudogene TRBV3-2) and TRBJ1-4; no clear D. This CDR3 region has 12 residues. Trimming stripped 4 bases from V and 7 bases from J, with 7 bases between. Germline V CDR1 and CDR2: LGHDT, YNNKEL (reference sequence). CDR3 sequence (DNA): TGTGCCAGCAGCCCGGAGGGTGAAAAACTGTTTTTT. Its protein is CASSPEGEKLFF.

The chain has TRBV5-4 and TRBJ1-2; 9 positions match TRBD1. V lost 2 bases to trimming and J lost 4 bases; unmatched junction nucleotides: 6. Germline CDR1 and CDR2: SGHNT and YYREEE (reference sequence). The CDR3 length is 15 residues. The CDR3 sequence is CASSFNNRGLYGYTF. CDR3 in DNA: TGTGCCAGCAGCTTTAACAACAGGGGGCTCTATGGCTACACCTTC.

V usage is TRBV6-2 or TRBV6-3 and J usage is TRBJ1-1, with D possibly TRBD1 on 6 matching bases. The germline V and J ends were trimmed by 2 bases and 3 bases, with 10 bases remaining between them. The CDR3 length is 14 residues. CDR1 is MNHEY, CDR2 SVGEGT, per germline. The CDR3, as DNA: TGTGCCAGCAGTTACGGGGGGCGGCACACTGAAGCTTTCTTT. It translates to CASSYGGRHTEAFF.

The chain carries TRBV27 and TRBJ2-7; D call uncertain. The CDR3 spans 15 residues. Germline lookup yields CDR1 MNHEY and CDR2 SMNVEV (reference sequence). V was cut by 6 bases and J by 4 bases, with 19 bases left in between. The CDR3, as DNA: TGTGCCAGCAGCCCCAACCTGATGTTGGCTTACGAGCAGTACTTC. This codes for CASSPNLMLAYEQYF.

The chain carries TRBV4-3 and TRBJ1-5; TRBD1 might be the D (6 bases). This CDR3 spans 13 amino acids. Trimming shortened V by 5 bases and J by 4 bases, and 9 bases separated the two germline ends. Germline V gene sequence: CDR1 LGHNA, CDR2 YSLEER. The CDR3 region is CASSETGNQPQHF. The DNA for the CDR3 is TGCGCCAGCAGCGAAACAGGGAATCAGCCCCAGCATTTT.

The V gene is TRBV4-3, the J gene TRBJ2-7; maybe TRBD2 (8 bases). The CDR3 extends over 15 amino acids. Trimming shortened V by 3 bases and J by 4 bases, and 16 bases separated the two germline ends. Germline values: CDR1 LGHNA, CDR2 YSLEER. CDR3 protein: CASSQLAGTEYEQYF. The CDR3 region has the DNA TGCGCCAGCAGCCAGTTAGCGGGGACAGAATACGAGCAGTACTTC.

This chain links TRBV19 with TRBJ1-6; no clear D gene. V lost 5 bases and J lost 8, with 10 bases in between. The CDR3 loop spans 13 amino acids. Germline loops: CDR1 LNHDA, CDR2 SQIVND (reference sequence). The CDR3, as DNA: TGTGCCAGTAGTTTCCAAAGGGATTCACCCCTCCACTTT. This translates into CASSFQRDSPLHF.